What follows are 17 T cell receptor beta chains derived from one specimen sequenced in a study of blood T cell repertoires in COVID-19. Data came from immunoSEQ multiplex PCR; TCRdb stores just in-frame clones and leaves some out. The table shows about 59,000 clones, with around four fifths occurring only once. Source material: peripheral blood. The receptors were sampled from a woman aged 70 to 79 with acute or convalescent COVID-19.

In DNA form, the CDR3 reads TGTGCCAGCAGTTTTTCAAGCCGCTATGGCTACACCTTC. It is translated as CASSFSSRYGYTF. This sequence joins TRBV27 and TRBJ1-2; D is undetermined. V was trimmed by 3 bases and J by 4 bases, leaving 9 bases between them. This CDR3 comprises 13 residues. CDR1 is MNHEY and CDR2 is SMNVEV in the germline V gene (reference sequence).

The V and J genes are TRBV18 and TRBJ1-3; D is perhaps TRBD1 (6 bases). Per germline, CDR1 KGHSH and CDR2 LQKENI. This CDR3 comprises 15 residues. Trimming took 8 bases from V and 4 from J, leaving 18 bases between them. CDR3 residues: CASARTQGSGNTIYF. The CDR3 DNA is TGTGCCAGCGCGCGGACACAGGGTTCAGGAAACACCATATATTTT.

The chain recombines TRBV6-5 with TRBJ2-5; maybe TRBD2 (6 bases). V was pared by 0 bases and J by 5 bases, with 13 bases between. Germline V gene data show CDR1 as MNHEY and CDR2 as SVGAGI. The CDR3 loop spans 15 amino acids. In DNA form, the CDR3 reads TGTGCCAGCAGTTACTCGGGGCGGGGCGGGGAGACCCAGTACTTC. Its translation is CASSYSGRGGETQYF.

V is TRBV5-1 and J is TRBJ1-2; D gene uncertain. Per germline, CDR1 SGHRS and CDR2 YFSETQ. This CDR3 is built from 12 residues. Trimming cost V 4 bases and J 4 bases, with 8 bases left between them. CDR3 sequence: CASSLGSYGYTF. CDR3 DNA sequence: TGCGCCAGCAGCCTCGGGTCCTATGGCTACACCTTC.

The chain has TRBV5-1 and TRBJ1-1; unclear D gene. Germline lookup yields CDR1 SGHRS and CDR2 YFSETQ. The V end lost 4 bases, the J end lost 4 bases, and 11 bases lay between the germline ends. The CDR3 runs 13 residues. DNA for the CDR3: TGCGCCAGCAGCCTCGAGGTCCTCACTGAAGCTTTCTTT. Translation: CASSLEVLTEAFF.

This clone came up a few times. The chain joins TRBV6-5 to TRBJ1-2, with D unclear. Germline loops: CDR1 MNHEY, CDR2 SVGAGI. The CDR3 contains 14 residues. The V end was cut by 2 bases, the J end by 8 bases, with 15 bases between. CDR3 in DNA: TGTGCCAGCAGTTACGGGCCAGGCCAGAAGGGCTACACCTTC. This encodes CASSYGPGQKGYTF.

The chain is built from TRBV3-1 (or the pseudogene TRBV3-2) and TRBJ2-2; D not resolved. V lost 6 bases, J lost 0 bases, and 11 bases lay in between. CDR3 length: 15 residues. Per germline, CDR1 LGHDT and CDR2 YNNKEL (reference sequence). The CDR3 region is CASRTSPSNTGELFF. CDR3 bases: TGTGCCAGCAGAACCAGTCCCTCGAACACCGGGGAGCTGTTTTTT.

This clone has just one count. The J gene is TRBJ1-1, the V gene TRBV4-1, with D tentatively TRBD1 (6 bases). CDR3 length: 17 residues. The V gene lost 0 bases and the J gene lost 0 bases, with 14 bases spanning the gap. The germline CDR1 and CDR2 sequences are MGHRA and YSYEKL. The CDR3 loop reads CASSQDVWPGVNTEAFF. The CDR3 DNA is TGCGCCAGCAGCCAAGATGTTTGGCCAGGGGTGAACACTGAAGCTTTCTTT.

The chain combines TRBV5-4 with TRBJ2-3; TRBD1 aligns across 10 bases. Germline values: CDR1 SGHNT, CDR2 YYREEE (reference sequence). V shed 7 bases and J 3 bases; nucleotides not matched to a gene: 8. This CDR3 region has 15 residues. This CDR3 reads CASHQDRGSTDTQYF. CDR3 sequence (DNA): TGTGCCAGCCATCAGGACAGGGGGAGTACAGATACGCAGTATTTT.

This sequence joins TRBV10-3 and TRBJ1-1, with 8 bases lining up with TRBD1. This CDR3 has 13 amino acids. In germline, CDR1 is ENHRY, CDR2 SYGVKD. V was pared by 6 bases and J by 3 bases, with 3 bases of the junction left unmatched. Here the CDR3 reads CAIRDRADTEAFF. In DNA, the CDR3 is TGTGCCATCAGGGACAGGGCGGACACTGAAGCTTTCTTT.

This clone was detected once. The CDR3, as DNA: TGCGCCAGCAGCCCCGGGAGGCTTAATGAAAAACTGTTTTTT. This codes for CASSPGRLNEKLFF. J is TRBJ1-4 and V is TRBV5-1; D not certain. Germline CDR1 is SGHRS and CDR2 is YFSETQ. CDR3 size: 14 residues. Trimming took off 4 bases at V and 4 bases at J, with 11 bases between the two ends. Full variable domain (outside the CDR3, taken from reference TRBV5-1 and TRBJ1-4): KAGVTQTPRYLIKTRGQQVTLSCSPISGHRSVSWYQQTPGQGLQFLFEYFSETQRNKGNFPGRFSGRQFSNSRSEMNVSTLELGDSALYLCASSPGRLNEKLFFGSGTQLSVL.

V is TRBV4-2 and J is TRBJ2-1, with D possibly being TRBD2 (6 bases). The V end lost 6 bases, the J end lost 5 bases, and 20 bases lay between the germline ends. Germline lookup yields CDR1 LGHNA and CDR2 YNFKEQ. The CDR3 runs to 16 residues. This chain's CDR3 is CASRYEAGTGNNEQFF. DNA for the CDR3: TGTGCCAGCAGATATGAAGCGGGCACGGGGAACAATGAGCAGTTCTTC.

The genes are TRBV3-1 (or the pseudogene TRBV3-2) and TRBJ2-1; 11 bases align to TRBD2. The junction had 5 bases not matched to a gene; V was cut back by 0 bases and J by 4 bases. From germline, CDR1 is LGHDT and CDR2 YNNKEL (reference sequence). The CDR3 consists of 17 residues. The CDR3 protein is CASSQELLAGGYNEQFF. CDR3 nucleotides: TGTGCCAGCAGCCAAGAACTCCTAGCGGGGGGTTACAATGAGCAGTTCTTC.

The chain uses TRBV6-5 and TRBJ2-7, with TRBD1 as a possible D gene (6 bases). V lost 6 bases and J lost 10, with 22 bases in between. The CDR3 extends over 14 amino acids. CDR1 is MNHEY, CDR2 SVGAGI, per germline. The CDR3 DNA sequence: TGTGCCAGCAGCCAAAACAGGGTTTTGGCTCCCCAGTACTTC. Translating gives CASSQNRVLAPQYF.

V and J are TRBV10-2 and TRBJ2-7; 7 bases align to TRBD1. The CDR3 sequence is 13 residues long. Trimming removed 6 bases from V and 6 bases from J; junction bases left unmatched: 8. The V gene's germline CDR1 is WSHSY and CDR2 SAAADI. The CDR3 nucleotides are TGCGCCAGCAGACAGACAGGGCCCAGCGAGCAGTACTTC. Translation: CASRQTGPSEQYF.

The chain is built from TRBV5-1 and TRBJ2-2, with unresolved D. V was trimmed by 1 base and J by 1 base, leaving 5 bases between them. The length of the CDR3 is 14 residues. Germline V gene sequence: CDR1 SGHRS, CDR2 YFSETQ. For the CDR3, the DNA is TGCGCCAGCAGCTTGTTGAGGAACACCGGGGAGCTGTTTTTT. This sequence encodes CASSLLRNTGELFF.

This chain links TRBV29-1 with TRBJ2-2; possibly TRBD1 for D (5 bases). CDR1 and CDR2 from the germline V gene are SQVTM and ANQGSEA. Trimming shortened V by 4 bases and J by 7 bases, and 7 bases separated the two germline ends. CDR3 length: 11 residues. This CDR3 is CSVGQFGELFF. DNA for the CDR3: TGCAGCGTTGGACAGTTCGGGGAGCTGTTTTTT.